Shown below are 31 T cell receptor beta chains from a single sample sequenced in a study of T-cell reconstitution after alpha-beta-depleted transplantation in children. This sample's TCRbeta library carried unique molecular identifier barcodes. One entry per CDR3 protein, called by TCRdb with MiXCR from the PCR reads. The sample contains 300,000 to 400,000 distinct CDR3 sequences, approximately 23% of which appear only once. Sequenced here: PBMCs, mostly from graft donor cells, sampled 180 days after TCRalphabeta/CD19-depleted stem cell transplant. The receptors were gathered from a male patient younger than 18 who had a stem cell transplant for acute lymphoblastic leukemia, so the T cells may come from the graft donor.

This clonotype showed up just a few times. The chain is built from TRBV29-1 and TRBJ2-4; no clear D. This CDR3 region has 13 residues. Germline CDR1 and CDR2: SQVTM and ANQGSEA. V shed 8 bases and J shed 1 base, with 12 bases lying between them. In nucleotides, the CDR3 is TGCAGCACGTCGGCTGGGGCCAAAAACATTCAGTACTTC. Protein: CSTSAGAKNIQYF.

The chain couples TRBV4-1 to TRBJ2-7, with D possibly being TRBD1 (6 bases). The ends were cut back, 4 bases at V and 3 bases at J, with 25 bases in the middle. The CDR3 runs 18 residues. From germline, CDR1 is MGHRA and CDR2 YSYEKL. The CDR3 sequence is CASSPLVGSRGEDYEQYF. For the CDR3, the DNA is TGCGCCAGCAGCCCCCTCGTGGGCAGCAGGGGTGAGGACTACGAGCAGTACTTC.

This clonotype was counted only a few times. This chain joins TRBV12-3 or TRBV12-4 and TRBJ2-1; D is undetermined. There are 11 residues in the CDR3. Trimming left V 6 bases short and J 6 bases short, with 6 bases between. The CDR3 region has the DNA TGTGCCAGCAGCCGTATCAATGAGCAGTTCTTC. This encodes CASSRINEQFF.

The chain combines TRBV6-4 with TRBJ2-2, with D perhaps given as TRBD1 or TRBD2 (5 bases each). This CDR3 region has 16 residues. V gave up 5 bases and J gave up 3 bases, with 16 bases separating them. Germline V gene data show CDR1 as MRHNA and CDR2 as SNTAGT. CDR3 loop: CASSHRGVGHTGELFF. CDR3 nucleotides: TGTGCCAGCAGTCATCGGGGCGTCGGGCACACCGGGGAGCTGTTTTTT.

This clonotype has more than one count but fewer than ten. The rearrangement joins TRBV5-1 to TRBJ2-7, with 8 bases fitting TRBD2. The CDR3 loop spans 14 amino acids. The ends lost 3 bases at V and 5 bases at J; junction bases unmatched: 7. Germline V CDR1 and CDR2: SGHRS, YFSETQ. CDR3 sequence reads: CASSYSGGGDEQYF. CDR3 nucleotides: TGCGCCAGCAGCTATTCGGGAGGGGGGGACGAGCAGTACTTC. Using reference TRBV5-1 and TRBJ2-7 for the parts outside the CDR3, the full variable domain is KAGVTQTPRYLIKTRGQQVTLSCSPISGHRSVSWYQQTPGQGLQFLFEYFSETQRNKGNFPGRFSGRQFSNSRSEMNVSTLELGDSALYLCASSYSGGGDEQYFGPGTRLTVT.

The CDR3, as DNA: TGCAGTGCTAGAAATTGGAGGACTAGCGGGTACAATGAGCAGTTCTTC. Amino acids: CSARNWRTSGYNEQFF. The gene calls are TRBV20-1 and TRBJ2-1; 11 bases map to TRBD2. Germline assignment: CDR1 DFQATT and CDR2 SNEGSKA (reference sequence). The CDR3 is made up of 16 amino acids. V lost 2 bases and J lost 4; bases outside the gene matches: 7.

This clonotype was detected only a few times. CDR3 loop: CASSQATSLYSYEQYF. In nucleotides, the CDR3 is TGTGCCAGCAGCCAAGCGACTAGCCTCTACTCCTACGAGCAGTACTTC. This chain joins TRBV4-2 and TRBJ2-7; 7 bases agree with TRBD2. Looked up from germline, CDR1 is LGHNA and CDR2 is YNFKEQ. The CDR3 has 16 residues. The junction had 6 bases not matched to a gene; V was cut back by 1 base and J by 0 bases.

This clonotype came up a few times. Lacking the conserved final phenylalanine or tryptophan, this CDR3 likely reflects a read error. The DNA is omitted, as the CDR3 cannot be located on it reliably, and the CDR3 follows TCRdb's listing. The chain is built from TRBV7-2 and TRBJ1-2. Counting both end residues, the CDR3 totals 8 amino acids. Germline V lookup: CDR1 SGHTA, CDR2 FQGNSA. The chain's CDR3 is CASSLSII.

This clonotype was seen more than once but under ten times. CDR3: CASSRLAGSYEQYF. CDR3 sequence (DNA): TGTGCCAGCAGCAGACTAGCGGGCTCCTACGAGCAGTACTTC. J is TRBJ2-7 and V is TRBV12-3 or TRBV12-4; TRBD2 agrees at 10 bases. V was clipped by 6 bases and J by 0 bases; unmatched bases: 2. The CDR3 is 14 amino acids.

This clonotype was counted at least ten times. The chain uses TRBV7-6 and TRBJ1-1, with D hard to call. There are 15 residues in the CDR3. Germline lookup yields CDR1 SGHVS and CDR2 FNYEAQ. The V end was cut by 1 base, the J end by 0 bases, with 9 bases between. The CDR3 reads CASSLVGGLNTEAFF. As DNA, the CDR3 is TGTGCCAGCAGCTTAGTTGGCGGATTGAACACTGAAGCTTTCTTT.

The genes are TRBV9 and TRBJ2-5, with D possibly being TRBD2 (5 bases). There are 16 residues in the CDR3. Germline V gene data show CDR1 as SGDLS and CDR2 as YYNGEE. Trimming shortened V by 3 bases and J by 5 bases, and 20 bases separated the two germline ends. The CDR3 bases are TGTGCCAGCAGCGGCTCCTTCGGAGGTCGCGGGGAGACCCAGTACTTC. Amino acid sequence: CASSGSFGGRGETQYF.

J is TRBJ2-7 and V is TRBV18, with unresolved D. The CDR3 runs 15 residues. The V gene's germline CDR1 is KGHSH and CDR2 LQKENI. The ends were cut back, 0 bases at V and 1 base at J, with 10 bases in the middle. The DNA for the CDR3 is TGTGCCAGCTCACCACCGCTAACAGCGTCCTACGAGCAGTACTTC. Its translation is CASSPPLTASYEQYF.

CDR3: CASSPPRATRQETQYF. Here the CDR3 DNA reads TGTGCCAGCAGCCCCCCGAGGGCAACCAGGCAAGAGACCCAGTACTTC. The rearrangement joins TRBV3-1 to TRBJ2-5, with a tentative D call TRBD2 (5 bases). The CDR3 totals 16 residues. Trimming removed 4 bases from V and 2 bases from J, with 17 bases in between. The germline CDR1 and CDR2 sequences are LGHDT and YNNKEL (reference sequence).

This clonotype was counted ten times or more. The chain is built from TRBV5-1 and TRBJ2-5, with TRBD2 identical over 7 bases. From germline, CDR1 is SGHRS and CDR2 YFSETQ. The CDR3 runs to 16 residues. V lost 4 bases to trimming and J lost 4 bases; unmatched junction nucleotides: 13. The CDR3 region is CASSTGVAGVRETQYF. Here the CDR3 DNA reads TGCGCCAGCAGCACGGGGGTTGCGGGAGTAAGAGAGACCCAGTACTTC.

V is TRBV5-8 and J is TRBJ1-1; TRBD1 matches 8 bases. The V gene end was trimmed by 1 base and the J gene end by 7 bases; junction bases not matched to a gene: 6. This CDR3 comprises 14 residues. CDR1 is SGHTS and CDR2 is YDEGEE in the germline V gene. The CDR3 loop reads CASSLRDRIFEAFF. In DNA, the CDR3 is TGTGCCAGCAGCTTGAGGGACAGGATATTTGAAGCTTTCTTT.

This clonotype showed up just a few times. This chain links TRBV7-3 with TRBJ2-5; D gene ambiguous. CDR3 size: 14 residues. V lost 1 base and J 5 bases, leaving 11 bases between the germline ends. Per germline, CDR1 SGHTA and CDR2 FQGTGA. CDR3 nucleotide sequence: TGTGCCAGCAGCTTAAGTTCCCCGTGGGAGACCCAGTACTTC. Protein: CASSLSSPWETQYF. The whole variable domain, filled in from reference TRBV7-3 and TRBJ2-5, reads GAGVSQTPSNKVTEKGKYVELRCDPISGHTALYWYRQSLGQGPEFLIYFQGTGAADDSGLPNDRFFAVRPEGSVSTLKIQRTERGDSAVYLCASSLSSPWETQYFGPGTRLLVL.

Concerning this clonotype: A much larger clone lies a single base off, so this may be a read error. The rearrangement joins TRBV5-1 to TRBJ2-1; D call uncertain. V was cut by 0 bases and J by 5 bases, with 6 bases left in between. CDR1 and CDR2 from the germline V gene are SGHRS and YFSETQ. This CDR3 spans 13 amino acids. The CDR3 is CASSLGPNNEQFF. CDR3 sequence (DNA): TGCGCCAGCAGCTTGGGGCCGAACAATGAGCAGTTCTTC.

This chain connects TRBV15 to TRBJ2-3; no reliable D call. The CDR3 runs 14 residues. Germline V gene sequence: CDR1 LNHNV, CDR2 YYDKDF (reference sequence). Trimming stripped 0 bases from V and 1 base from J, with 5 bases between. The CDR3 DNA is TGTGCCACCAGCAGAGATGGAGGCACAGATACGCAGTATTTT. It codes for CATSRDGGTDTQYF.

The chain uses TRBV15 and TRBJ2-1, with 8 bases identical to TRBD2. Trimming at V came to 0 bases and at J to 4 bases, leaving 8 bases not matched to a gene. Per germline, CDR1 LNHNV and CDR2 YYDKDF (reference sequence). The CDR3 totals 17 residues. The CDR3 DNA reads TGTGCCACCAGCAGAGATCGTACGGGACTAGGGTACAATGAGCAGTTCTTC. Translation: CATSRDRTGLGYNEQFF. The entire variable domain, with the rest obtained from reference TRBV15 and TRBJ2-1, is as follows: DAMVIQNPRYQVTQFGKPVTLSCSQTLNHNVMYWYQQKSSQAPKLLFHYYDKDFNNEADTPDNFQSRRPNTSFCFLDIRSPGLGDTAMYLCATSRDRTGLGYNEQFFGPGTRLTVL.

The CDR3 region is CSGGPRRDTEAFF. The CDR3 region has the DNA TGCAGTGGGGGCCCCAGACGGGACACTGAAGCTTTCTTT. J is TRBJ1-1 and V is TRBV20-1, with D possibly matching TRBD1 (5 bases). V lost 7 bases to trimming and J lost 3 bases, with 15 bases between them. Looked up from germline, CDR1 is DFQATT and CDR2 is SNEGSKA (reference sequence). This CDR3 comprises 13 residues.

The chain combines TRBV27 with TRBJ1-2, with D perhaps TRBD1 (5 bases). CDR1 and CDR2 from the germline V gene are MNHEY and SMNVEV (reference sequence). This CDR3 has 18 amino acids. Trimming cost V 5 bases and J 7 bases, with 29 bases left between them. CDR3 sequence reads: CASSPHGVTVEGRGGYTF. For the CDR3, the DNA is TGTGCCAGCAGTCCCCATGGGGTAACAGTTGAGGGTAGGGGTGGCTACACCTTC.

This clonotype has a handful of counts. The V gene is TRBV5-1, the J gene TRBJ2-7; D remains ambiguous. This CDR3 spans 15 amino acids. In germline, CDR1 is SGHRS, CDR2 YFSETQ. The V and J ends lost 3 bases and 5 bases respectively, with 18 bases between them. The CDR3 loop is CASSWAPEFRNEQYF. In DNA, the CDR3 is TGCGCCAGCAGCTGGGCGCCGGAGTTTAGGAACGAGCAGTACTTC.

This clonotype appeared once. The V and J genes are TRBV5-1 and TRBJ1-1; 7 nucleotides align to TRBD1. There are 16 residues in the CDR3. Looked up from germline, CDR1 is SGHRS and CDR2 is YFSETQ. V trimming: 0 bases; J trimming: 0 bases; junction bases outside the gene matches: 5. CDR3: CASSLEGQRMNTEAFF. The CDR3 region has the DNA TGCGCCAGCAGCTTGGAGGGACAGAGGATGAACACTGAAGCTTTCTTT.

The rearrangement uses TRBV7-9 and TRBJ1-1; no firm D call. Germline CDR1 is SEHNR and CDR2 is FQNEAQ (reference sequence). Trimming pared 2 bases from V and 6 bases from J, leaving 4 bases between. This CDR3 has 11 residues. CDR3 loop: CASSLSPEAFF. The CDR3 DNA reads as TGTGCCAGCAGCTTATCCCCTGAAGCTTTCTTT.

This clonotype showed up just a few times. The junction does not match germline at one end; this may be a read error. V and J are TRBV19 and TRBJ2-7; no clear D gene. The CDR3 loop spans 12 amino acids. Germline V gene data show CDR1 as LNHDA and CDR2 as SQIVND (reference sequence). CDR3 residues: CASSIARDEQYF. In DNA, the CDR3 is TGTGCTAGTAGTATAGCACGCGACGAGCAGTACTTC.

This chain joins TRBV9 and TRBJ1-2, with 7 bases identical to TRBD1. V lost 3 bases and J lost 7; bases outside the gene matches: 12. The germline gives CDR1 SGDLS, CDR2 YYNGEE. CDR3 length equals 15 residues. The CDR3 sequence is CASSAGGTAMRGYTF. The CDR3 nucleotides read TGTGCCAGCAGCGCAGGGGGGACAGCGATGCGTGGCTACACCTTC.

This clonotype has a handful of counts. This chain links TRBV5-1 with TRBJ2-5; unclear D gene. Germline CDR1 reads SGHRS; CDR2 reads YFSETQ. V lost 1 base, J lost 1 base, and 8 bases lay in between. This CDR3 contains 14 residues. DNA for the CDR3: TGCGCCAGCAGCTTGAGGCAGGTCCAAGAGACCCAGTACTTC. Protein: CASSLRQVQETQYF.

This clonotype was seen a handful of times. The rearrangement joins TRBV7-9 to TRBJ2-7; D not resolved. Germline-derived CDR1 and CDR2 are SEHNR and FQNEAQ (reference sequence). This CDR3 spans 10 amino acids. Trimming stripped 3 bases from V and 5 bases from J, with 2 bases between. The CDR3 DNA follows: TGTGCCAGCAGCTTCAACGAGCAGTACTTC. It is translated as CASSFNEQYF.

This clonotype turned up a few times. The genes are TRBV10-3 and TRBJ1-2; D is unclear. The CDR3 has 14 residues. Trimming removed 1 base from V and 4 bases from J, with 10 bases in between. The germline gives CDR1 ENHRY, CDR2 SYGVKD. This CDR3 is CAISEFGRSYGYTF. The DNA for the CDR3 is TGTGCCATCAGTGAGTTCGGGCGGAGCTATGGCTACACCTTC.

The V call is TRBV9, the J call TRBJ2-7; 7 nucleotides agree with TRBD2. The CDR3 runs to 17 residues. V shed 0 bases and J 1 base; nucleotides not matched to a gene: 10. Looked up from germline, CDR1 is SGDLS and CDR2 is YYNGEE. The CDR3 DNA follows: TGTGCCAGCAGCGTAGCCCTCTTACGGGAGGCATCCTACGAGCAGTACTTC. Translation gives CASSVALLREASYEQYF.

This clonotype has just a few counts. The V call is TRBV6-1, the J call TRBJ2-7; 7 nucleotides line up with TRBD1. The junction had 7 bases not matched to a gene; V was cut back by 8 bases and J by 0 bases. The CDR3 contains 14 residues. Germline V gene lookup returns CDR1 MNHNS and CDR2 SASEGT. CDR3 bases: TGTGCCAGCCTCCGACGACAGGGCTCCTACGAGCAGTACTTC. Its protein product is CASLRRQGSYEQYF.